The 26 T cell receptor beta chains listed next were all sequenced from one sample in a study of cytomegalovirus exposure and HLA in healthy donors. The PCR used 60 Vbeta and 13 Jbeta primers. Profiled with immunoSEQ multiplex PCR; TCRdb holds only in-frame clones, not every one. Of 75,000 to 100,000 clones listed, roughly three fifths are singletons. Sequencing was done on a sample of PBMCs. These receptors came from a man in his 60s in good health and CMV-seronegative.

The chain uses TRBV19 and TRBJ1-4; D may be TRBD1 (5 bases). The germline CDR1 and CDR2 sequences are LNHDA and SQIVND (reference sequence). The CDR3 sequence is 18 residues long. Trimming cost V 2 bases and J 1 base, with 17 bases left between them. The DNA of the CDR3 is TGTGCCAGTAGTATATACTTCCAGGGATTTAGAACTAATGAAAAACTGTTTTTT. Amino acid sequence: CASSIYFQGFRTNEKLFF. The full variable domain, in which reference TRBV19 and TRBJ1-4 provide the parts outside the CDR3, is DGGITQSPKYLFRKEGQNVTLSCEQNLNHDAMYWYRQDPGQGLRLIYYSQIVNDFQKGDIAEGYSVSREKKESFPLTVTSAQKNPTAFYLCASSIYFQGFRTNEKLFFGSGTQLSVL.

CDR3: CASSQVRQGAGFPLYEQYF. CDR3 bases: TGCGCCAGCAGCCAAGTGCGACAGGGGGCAGGGTTCCCTCTCTACGAGCAGTACTTC. The V call is TRBV4-1, the J call TRBJ2-5, with TRBD1 matching over 10 bases. The end of the DNA fits TRBJ2-7 better, so the J call may be wrong. The germline V gene has CDR1 MGHRA and CDR2 YSYEKL. The CDR3 totals 19 residues.

The CDR3 here is CASRVGQGLNSPLHF. Written as DNA, the CDR3 is TGTGCCAGCAGGGTTGGACAGGGTCTCAATTCACCCCTCCACTTT. V and J are TRBV28 and TRBJ1-6; TRBD1 aligns across 8 bases. The CDR3 has 15 amino acids. Germline lookup yields CDR1 MDHEN and CDR2 SYDVKM. V gave up 6 bases and J gave up 7 bases; unmatched junction bases: 8.

The rearrangement links TRBV25-1 to TRBJ1-2; the D gene is possibly TRBD1 (5 bases). V gave up 8 bases and J gave up 3 bases, with 13 bases separating them. The CDR3 runs to 13 residues. From germline, CDR1 is MGHDK and CDR2 SYGVNS. CDR3 bases: TGTGCCAGCCGGCCGGGGGTGTACTATGGCTACACCTTC. Its protein is CASRPGVYYGYTF.

This chain connects TRBV7-6 to TRBJ1-4, with 12 bases that match TRBD1. J lost 0 bases, V lost 5 bases, and 13 bases had no gene match. Germline-derived CDR1 and CDR2 are SGHVS and FNYEAQ. CDR3 length: 20 residues. The CDR3 loop reads CASSKLPGQGAQATNEKLFF. In DNA, the CDR3 is TGTGCCAGCAGCAAGTTGCCGGGACAGGGGGCCCAGGCAACTAATGAAAAACTGTTTTTT.

The chain combines TRBV18 with TRBJ2-3; 10 bases line up with TRBD2. CDR3 length equals 15 residues. Trimming took 1 base from V and 4 from J; bases not matched to a gene: 2. Germline CDR1 reads KGHSH; CDR2 reads LQKENI. CDR3 loop: CASSPRLAGADTQYF. The CDR3 region has the DNA TGTGCCAGCTCACCACGGCTAGCGGGAGCAGATACGCAGTATTTT.

This chain links TRBV10-3 with TRBJ1-1; TRBD1 is a possible D gene (6 bases). This CDR3 comprises 15 residues. V shed 6 bases and J shed 8 bases, with 22 bases lying between them. CDR1 is ENHRY and CDR2 is SYGVKD in the germline V gene. The CDR3 DNA sequence: TGTGCCATCAGCCTCCTGAGCTCCCCCGGACAGGAAGCTTTCTTT. It encodes CAISLLSSPGQEAFF.

The V and J genes are TRBV7-9 and TRBJ2-7; D is perhaps TRBD2 (6 bases). V was pared by 6 bases and J by 4 bases, with 19 bases between. The CDR3 length is 15 residues. Germline CDR1 is SEHNR and CDR2 is FQNEAQ (reference sequence). The CDR3 spells CASSSTRRVAYEQYF. The CDR3 DNA follows: TGTGCCAGCAGTTCCACGAGGAGGGTTGCGTACGAGCAGTACTTC.

The chain uses TRBV11-1 and TRBJ2-1; a weak D match, TRBD2 (5 bases). This CDR3 is 14 amino acids long. V gave up 5 bases and J gave up 9 bases, with 17 bases separating them. Germline CDR1 and CDR2: SGHAT and FQDESV (reference sequence). The CDR3 region is CASSPDFYEGEQFF. CDR3 in DNA: TGTGCCAGCAGCCCGGACTTCTATGAGGGTGAGCAGTTCTTC. Full variable domain (outside the CDR3, taken from reference TRBV11-1 and TRBJ2-1): EAEVAQSPRYKITEKSQAVAFWCDPISGHATLYWYRQILGQGPELLVQFQDESVVDDSQLPKDRFSAERLKGVDSTLKIQPAELGDSAMYLCASSPDFYEGEQFFGPGTRLTVL.

The V call is TRBV7-9, the J call TRBJ1-2; TRBD1 matches at 11 bases. Germline assignment: CDR1 SEHNR and CDR2 FQNEAQ (reference sequence). Trimming at V came to 5 bases and at J to 5 bases, leaving 7 bases not matched to a gene. This CDR3 has 15 residues. The CDR3 loop reads CASSLSGQGAYGYTF. DNA for the CDR3: TGTGCCAGCAGCCTCTCAGGACAGGGGGCTTATGGCTACACCTTC.

The chain links TRBV9 to TRBJ2-3, with 7 bases that match TRBD1. The CDR3 consists of 17 residues. Germline V lookup: CDR1 SGDLS, CDR2 YYNGEE. V lost 4 bases, J lost 3 bases, and 14 bases stayed unmatched. Written as DNA, the CDR3 is TGTGCCAGCAGCTCCTCCCCCCCCGGACAGGAAACAGATACGCAGTATTTT. It translates to CASSSSPPGQETDTQYF.

There are a few counts of this clone. This chain connects TRBV4-2 to TRBJ2-5; a possible D gene is TRBD2 (6 bases). Between the trimmed V and J ends, which lost 4 bases and 6 bases, there was a span of 21 bases. Germline values: CDR1 LGHNA, CDR2 YNFKEQ. The CDR3 length is 16 residues. The CDR3 coding sequence is TGTGCCAGCAGCCTCGGGGGATCCCCTGGGGAAAAGACCCAGTACTTC. Protein sequence: CASSLGGSPGEKTQYF.

This sequence joins TRBV10-1 and TRBJ1-1; 7 bases align to TRBD1. J was trimmed by 1 base and V by 6 bases; bases with no gene match: 5. The CDR3 has 14 amino acids. Germline lookup yields CDR1 WNHNN and CDR2 SYGVQD (reference sequence). Here the CDR3 reads CASRGGTENTEAFF. The DNA for the CDR3 is TGCGCCAGCAGAGGCGGGACAGAGAACACTGAAGCTTTCTTT.

The rearrangement uses TRBV9 and TRBJ2-3; D is undetermined. The V end lost 0 bases, the J end lost 2 bases, and 13 bases lay between the germline ends. This CDR3 comprises 16 residues. Germline CDR1 SGDLS, CDR2 YYNGEE. CDR3 DNA sequence: TGTGCCAGCAGCGTAGTGGGCGACCCGCCCACAGATACGCAGTATTTT. This gives the protein CASSVVGDPPTDTQYF.

This clone has just a few counts. The chain has TRBV2 and TRBJ1-4; D is undetermined. Trimming cost V 4 bases and J 8 bases, with 17 bases left between them. The germline gives CDR1 SNHLY, CDR2 FYNNEI. This CDR3 region has 15 residues. The CDR3 DNA reads TGTGCCAGCAGTGGAGTGAGCGCCGTAGGAGAAAAACTGTTTTTT. As protein: CASSGVSAVGEKLFF.

The chain combines TRBV5-6 with TRBJ2-1, with TRBD1 matching over 7 bases. Germline V lookup: CDR1 SGHDT, CDR2 YYEEEE. There are 19 residues in the CDR3. Losses at the gene ends were 4 bases for V and 1 base for J; bases not matched to a gene: 17. CDR3 sequence: CASSPLAGGDPSSYNEQFF. In DNA, the CDR3 is TGTGCCAGCAGCCCACTGGCAGGGGGAGACCCATCATCCTACAATGAGCAGTTCTTC.

The chain links TRBV7-9 to TRBJ2-2; 9 nucleotides match TRBD1. From germline, CDR1 is SEHNR and CDR2 FQNEAQ (reference sequence). The V gene end was trimmed by 3 bases and the J gene end by 5 bases; junction bases not matched to a gene: 4. The CDR3 length is 15 residues. The CDR3 nucleotides are TGTGCCAGCAGCTTTTGGGACAGGGTGACCGGGGAGCTGTTTTTT. Translated: CASSFWDRVTGELFF.

The chain recombines TRBV2 with TRBJ1-3; weak D call: TRBD1 (6 bases). Germline V gene data show CDR1 as SNHLY and CDR2 as FYNNEI. V lost 6 bases, J lost 1 base, and 10 bases lay in between. The CDR3 covers 14 residues. DNA for the CDR3: TGTGCCAGCAGGCTAGGGGGATCTGGAAACACCATATATTTT. Its protein is CASRLGGSGNTIYF.

This chain links TRBV5-4 with TRBJ1-4; maybe TRBD1 (5 bases). Germline lookup yields CDR1 SGHNT and CDR2 YYREEE (reference sequence). Trimming took 2 bases from V and 2 from J, leaving 10 bases between them. This CDR3 is 15 amino acids long. For the CDR3, the DNA is TGTGCCAGCAGCTTTGGTCAGGGTACTAATGAAAAACTGTTTTTT. It yields the protein CASSFGQGTNEKLFF.

This chain uses TRBV2 with TRBJ2-7; 7 nucleotides align to TRBD1. Germline CDR1 reads SNHLY; CDR2 reads FYNNEI. The CDR3 consists of 14 residues. With V trimmed by 1 base and J by 6 bases, 6 bases remained unmatched. The CDR3 DNA reads TGTGCCAGCAGTGAAGTGAACAGGGACAGCGAGCAGTACTTC. Residues: CASSEVNRDSEQYF.

V and J are TRBV2 and TRBJ2-1; a weak D match, TRBD1 (5 bases). This CDR3 has 13 amino acids. Between the trimmed V and J ends, which lost 3 bases and 5 bases, there was a span of 8 bases. The germline V gene has CDR1 SNHLY and CDR2 FYNNEI. CDR3 region: CASSDVTDNEQFF. CDR3 in DNA: TGTGCCAGCAGTGACGTGACAGACAATGAGCAGTTCTTC. Full variable domain (remainder filled in from reference TRBV2 and TRBJ2-1): EPEVTQTPSHQVTQMGQEVILRCVPISNHLYFYWYRQILGQKVEFLVSFYNNEISEKSEIFDDQFSVERPDGSNFTLKIRSTKLEDSAMYFCASSDVTDNEQFFGPGTRLTVL.

This clone has a single count. The DNA of the CDR3 is TGCGCCAGCAGACCCGGACACGGGCCCCGGACGGACACCGGGGAGCTGTTTTTT. It codes for CASRPGHGPRTDTGELFF. The chain uses TRBV4-1 and TRBJ2-2, with D perhaps TRBD1 (5 bases). The CDR3 contains 18 residues. Germline assignment: CDR1 MGHRA and CDR2 YSYEKL. Trimming stripped 6 bases from V and 3 bases from J, with 23 bases between.

V is TRBV7-2 and J is TRBJ2-1; possible D gene TRBD1, 5 bases. CDR1 SGHTA and CDR2 FQGNSA come from the germline V gene. The CDR3 loop spans 13 amino acids. Trimming stripped 5 bases from V and 4 bases from J, with 9 bases between. CDR3 nucleotides: TGTGCCAGCAGCATCGACAGTTACAATGAGCAGTTCTTC. It translates to CASSIDSYNEQFF.

The DNA of the CDR3 is TGTGCCAGCAGTTTTTTGTCCCAGGGTGGCTACACCTTC. Its translation: CASSFLSQGGYTF. This chain links TRBV27 with TRBJ1-2; possibly TRBD1 for D (5 bases). CDR1 is MNHEY and CDR2 is SMNVEV in the germline V gene (reference sequence). Trimming removed 3 bases at V and 7 bases at J, with 12 bases between. The CDR3 consists of 13 residues.

This chain links TRBV2 with TRBJ1-4; 7 bases are shared with TRBD1. The CDR3 is 15 residues long. J gave up 4 bases and V 11 bases, and 13 bases lay outside the gene matches. Germline V CDR1 and CDR2: SNHLY, FYNNEI. CDR3 in DNA: TGTGCCTCTAAGGGCATGACAGGGAGTAATGAAAAACTGTTTTTT. Translation gives CASKGMTGSNEKLFF.

The chain is built from TRBV25-1 and TRBJ2-1, with 9 positions matching TRBD2. The germline CDR1 and CDR2 sequences are MGHDK and SYGVNS. With 8 bases clipped from V and 1 base from J, the junction kept 6 bases outside the gene matches. This CDR3 has 15 residues. The CDR3 sequence is CASSLAGVSYNEQFF. In DNA form, the CDR3 reads TGTGCCAGCTCGTTAGCGGGAGTGTCCTACAATGAGCAGTTCTTC.